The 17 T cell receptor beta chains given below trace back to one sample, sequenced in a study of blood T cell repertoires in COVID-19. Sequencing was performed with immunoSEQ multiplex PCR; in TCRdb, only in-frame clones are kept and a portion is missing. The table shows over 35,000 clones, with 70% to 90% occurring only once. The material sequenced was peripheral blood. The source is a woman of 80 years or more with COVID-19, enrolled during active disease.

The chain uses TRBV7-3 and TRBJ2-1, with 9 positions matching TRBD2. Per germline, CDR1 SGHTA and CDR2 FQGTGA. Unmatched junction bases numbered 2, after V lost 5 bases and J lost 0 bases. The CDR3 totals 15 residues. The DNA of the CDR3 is TGTGCCAGCAGCCCGACTAGCGGCTCCTACAATGAGCAGTTCTTC. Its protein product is CASSPTSGSYNEQFF. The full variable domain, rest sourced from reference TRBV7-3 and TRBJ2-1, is GAGVSQTPSNKVTEKGKYVELRCDPISGHTALYWYRQSLGQGPEFLIYFQGTGAADDSGLPNDRFFAVRPEGSVSTLKIQRTERGDSAVYLCASSPTSGSYNEQFFGPGTRLTVL.

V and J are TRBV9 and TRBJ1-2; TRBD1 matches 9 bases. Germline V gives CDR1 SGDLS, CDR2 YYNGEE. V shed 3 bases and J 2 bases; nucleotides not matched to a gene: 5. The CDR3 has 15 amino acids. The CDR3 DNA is TGTGCCAGCAGCGCCAGGGGACAGGGAAACTATGGCTACACCTTC. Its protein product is CASSARGQGNYGYTF.

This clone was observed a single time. The CDR3 DNA sequence: TGCAGCGTCTTCGCTATGGACAGGGGGAACACTGAAGCTTTCTTT. Its translation is CSVFAMDRGNTEAFF. The gene calls are TRBV29-1 and TRBJ1-1, with 9 bases identical to TRBD1. CDR1 SQVTM and CDR2 ANQGSEA come from the germline V gene. Trimming cost V 6 bases and J 1 base; bases outside gene matches: 9. The CDR3 runs 15 residues.

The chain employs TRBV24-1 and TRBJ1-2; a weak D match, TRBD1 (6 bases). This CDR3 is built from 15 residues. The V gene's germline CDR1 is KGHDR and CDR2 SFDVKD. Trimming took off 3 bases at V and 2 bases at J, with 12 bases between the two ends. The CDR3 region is CATSDPRGGNYGYTF. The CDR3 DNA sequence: TGTGCCACCAGTGATCCGAGGGGGGGAAACTATGGCTACACCTTC.

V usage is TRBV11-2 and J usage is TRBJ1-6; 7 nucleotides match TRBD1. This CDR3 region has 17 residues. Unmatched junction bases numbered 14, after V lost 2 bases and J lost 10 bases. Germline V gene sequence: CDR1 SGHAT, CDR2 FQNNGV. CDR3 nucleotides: TGTGCCAGCAGCTTACGGGACAGTTTAGTCTTGAGGTCACCCCTCCACTTT. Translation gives CASSLRDSLVLRSPLHF.

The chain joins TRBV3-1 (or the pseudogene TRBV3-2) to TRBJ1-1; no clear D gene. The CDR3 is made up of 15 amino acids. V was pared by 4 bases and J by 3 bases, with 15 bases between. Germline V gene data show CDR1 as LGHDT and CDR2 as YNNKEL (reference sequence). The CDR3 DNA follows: TGTGCCAGCAGCCCCACCAGCGGTTGGCACACTGAAGCTTTCTTT. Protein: CASSPTSGWHTEAFF.

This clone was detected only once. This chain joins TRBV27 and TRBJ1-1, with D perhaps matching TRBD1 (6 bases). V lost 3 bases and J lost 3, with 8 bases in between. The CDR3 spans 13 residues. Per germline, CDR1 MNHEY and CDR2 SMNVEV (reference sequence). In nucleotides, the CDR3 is TGTGCCAGCAGTTTCGCAGGGGACACTGAAGCTTTCTTT. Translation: CASSFAGDTEAFF.

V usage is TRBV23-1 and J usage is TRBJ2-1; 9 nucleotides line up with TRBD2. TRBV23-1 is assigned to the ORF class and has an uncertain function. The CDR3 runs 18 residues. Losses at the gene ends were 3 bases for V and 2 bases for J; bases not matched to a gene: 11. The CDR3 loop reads CASSHSSGERGAYNEQFF. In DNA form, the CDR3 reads TGCGCCAGCAGTCATTCCTCCGGGGAGCGGGGGGCCTACAATGAGCAGTTCTTC.

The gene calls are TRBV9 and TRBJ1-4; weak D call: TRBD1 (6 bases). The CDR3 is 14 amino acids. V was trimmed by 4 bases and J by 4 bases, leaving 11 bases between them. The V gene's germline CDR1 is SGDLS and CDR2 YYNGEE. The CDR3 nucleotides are TGTGCCAGCAGCTCAGGGGACTATAATGAAAAACTGTTTTTT. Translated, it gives CASSSGDYNEKLFF.

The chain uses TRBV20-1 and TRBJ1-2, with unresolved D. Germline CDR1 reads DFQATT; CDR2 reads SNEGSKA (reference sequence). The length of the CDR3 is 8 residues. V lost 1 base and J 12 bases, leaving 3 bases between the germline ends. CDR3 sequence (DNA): TGCAGTGCTAGAGGGCACACCTTC. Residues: CSARGHTF.

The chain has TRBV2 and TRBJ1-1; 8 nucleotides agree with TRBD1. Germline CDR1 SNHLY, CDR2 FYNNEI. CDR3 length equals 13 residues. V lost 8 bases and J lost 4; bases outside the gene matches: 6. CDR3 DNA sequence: TGTGCCAGCGGACAGGGTTGGGGCACTGAAGCTTTCTTT. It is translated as CASGQGWGTEAFF.

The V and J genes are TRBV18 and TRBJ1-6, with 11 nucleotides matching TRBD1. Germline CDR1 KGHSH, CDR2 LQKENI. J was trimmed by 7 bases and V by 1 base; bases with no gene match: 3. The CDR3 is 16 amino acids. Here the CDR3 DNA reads TGTGCCAGCTCACCACGCGGACAGGGGGCGAATTCACCCCTCCACTTT. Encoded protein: CASSPRGQGANSPLHF.

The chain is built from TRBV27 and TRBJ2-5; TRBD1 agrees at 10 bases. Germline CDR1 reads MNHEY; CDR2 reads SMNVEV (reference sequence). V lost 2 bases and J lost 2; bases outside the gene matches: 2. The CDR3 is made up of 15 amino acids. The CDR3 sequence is CASSLGGQGQETQYF. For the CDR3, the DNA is TGTGCCAGCAGTTTAGGGGGACAGGGGCAAGAGACCCAGTACTTC.

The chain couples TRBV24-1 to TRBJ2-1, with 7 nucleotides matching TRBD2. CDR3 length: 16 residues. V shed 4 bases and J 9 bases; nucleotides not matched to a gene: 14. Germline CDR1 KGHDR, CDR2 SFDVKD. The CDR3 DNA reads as TGTGCCACCAGTGACCCGGCTAGCGGCACCCTGGGTGAGCAGTTCTTC. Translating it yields CATSDPASGTLGEQFF.

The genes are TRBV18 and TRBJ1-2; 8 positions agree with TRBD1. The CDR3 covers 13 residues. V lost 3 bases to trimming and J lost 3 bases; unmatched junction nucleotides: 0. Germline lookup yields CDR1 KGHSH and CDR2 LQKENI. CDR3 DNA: TGTGCCAGCTCACCGACAGGGGACTATGGCTACACCTTC. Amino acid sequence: CASSPTGDYGYTF.

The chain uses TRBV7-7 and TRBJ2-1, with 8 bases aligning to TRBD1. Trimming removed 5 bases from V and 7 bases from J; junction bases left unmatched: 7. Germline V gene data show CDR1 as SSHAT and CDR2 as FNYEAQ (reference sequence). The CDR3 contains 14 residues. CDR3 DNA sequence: TGTGCCAGCAGCCTGACAGGGGCAGGGAATGAGCAGTTCTTC. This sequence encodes CASSLTGAGNEQFF.

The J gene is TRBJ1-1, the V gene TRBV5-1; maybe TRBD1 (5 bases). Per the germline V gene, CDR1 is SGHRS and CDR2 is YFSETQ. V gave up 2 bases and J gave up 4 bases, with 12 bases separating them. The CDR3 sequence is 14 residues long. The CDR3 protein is CASSLAGSSTEAFF. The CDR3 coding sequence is TGCGCCAGCAGCTTAGCAGGGTCCAGCACTGAAGCTTTCTTT.